This T cell receptor (beta chain) originates from a study of cytomegalovirus exposure and HLA in healthy donors. For the study at large: Drawn from HLA-typed donors, around 85 million unique TCRs were held in an early data release.

General study findings and limits: A later analysis reportedly found fewer N-insertions in an Asian-associated ancestry cluster than the approximately 700-donor mean. Investigators reported approximately 170 TCR beta chains as tied to cytomegalovirus.

With 60 Vbeta and 13 Jbeta primers, the PCR was carried out. As handled by the study authors: Per a later analysis, the number of unique TCR beta chains was about 80 million, of which some 9.9 million were shared. Method: immunoSEQ multiplex PCR; TCRdb's copy keeps in-frame clones and lacks some. That table supplies the V and J calls and clone size; D and trimming were determined from the DNA. In the table there are more than 150,000 clones, 84% of which are singletons. A word on this clone: Antigen: not known.

V dropped 0 bases and J dropped 1 base, with 13 bases sitting between them. CDR1 and CDR2 from the germline V gene are SGHNT and YYREEE (reference sequence). CDR3 size: 16 residues. This sequence joins TRBV5-4 and TRBJ1-1, with a tentative D call TRBD1 (5 bases). The sequence derives from a girl aged 2-9 years in good health and CMV-seropositive. Sample: PBMCs. Here the CDR3 reads CASSLEAQTANTEAFF. CDR3 DNA: TGTGCCAGCAGCTTGGAAGCACAGACAGCGAACACTGAAGCTTTCTTT.